This entry lists 20 T cell receptor beta chains sequenced from one sample in a study of response to subunit inactivated influenza vaccine. From the RT-PCR reads, TCRdb called clonotypes with MiXCR, one entry per CDR3 protein. The sample has 450,000 to 600,000 distinct CDR3 sequences, around 8% seen once. This specimen was PBMCs from blood, taken around 25 months after vaccination. The receptor source for this set is a man between 45 and 75 years old who received an inactivated influenza vaccine.

This clonotype was picked up a small number of times. This rearrangement joins TRBV30 to TRBJ2-2; D gene uncertain. This CDR3 has 13 amino acids. The V end lost 5 bases, the J end lost 4 bases, and 11 bases lay between the germline ends. Germline V gives CDR1 GTSNPN, CDR2 SVGIG (reference sequence). The CDR3 sequence: CAWDGVATGELFF. The CDR3 bases are TGTGCCTGGGACGGAGTAGCCACCGGGGAGCTGTTTTTT.

This clonotype has a handful of counts. The chain carries TRBV20-1 and TRBJ2-7; 11 nucleotides agree with TRBD2. In germline, CDR1 is DFQATT, CDR2 SNEGSKA (reference sequence). The CDR3 is made up of 15 amino acids. Losses at the gene ends were 0 bases for V and 4 bases for J; bases not matched to a gene: 5. The CDR3: CSARDSSGRTYEQYF. CDR3 coding DNA: TGCAGTGCTAGAGATTCTAGCGGGAGGACGTACGAGCAGTACTTC.

This clonotype occurred a few times. The chain employs TRBV20-1 and TRBJ1-2, with D possibly TRBD1 on 6 matching bases. Trimming pared 3 bases from V and 4 bases from J, leaving 18 bases between. Germline lookup yields CDR1 DFQATT and CDR2 SNEGSKA (reference sequence). The CDR3 contains 15 residues. The DNA for the CDR3 is TGCAGTGCTAGCAACCAGGGGTTATCTTTCTATGGCTACACCTTC. This sequence encodes CSASNQGLSFYGYTF.

This chain joins TRBV10-3 and TRBJ1-1; D uncertain. Trimming stripped 2 bases from V and 11 bases from J, with 18 bases between. The CDR3 totals 14 residues. Germline-derived CDR1 and CDR2 are ENHRY and SYGVKD. The CDR3 here is CAISEPEVGNWAFF. CDR3 nucleotides: TGTGCCATCAGTGAGCCAGAGGTGGGGAATTGGGCTTTCTTT.

This clonotype was seen a few times. This chain joins TRBV4-2 and TRBJ1-2, with D possibly TRBD1 on 5 matching bases. V was shortened by 0 bases and J by 3 bases, with 8 bases between the two germline ends. Per germline, CDR1 LGHNA and CDR2 YNFKEQ. The CDR3 extends over 14 amino acids. Written as DNA, the CDR3 is TGTGCCAGCAGCCAAGACGGGGCGTACTATGGCTACACCTTC. Its translation is CASSQDGAYYGYTF.

This clonotype was found a few times. The CDR3, as DNA: TGTGCCAGCAGTTTATTAATGGGGGGAGTGAATGGCTACACCTTC. As protein: CASSLLMGGVNGYTF. V is TRBV12-3 or TRBV12-4 and J is TRBJ1-2; D perhaps matches TRBD1 (5 bases). V lost 2 bases, J lost 6 bases, and 16 bases lay in between. The CDR3 sequence is 15 residues long.

The rearrangement joins TRBV10-3 to TRBJ1-1; D is undetermined. Germline V lookup: CDR1 ENHRY, CDR2 SYGVKD. V was cut by 0 bases and J by 1 base, with 12 bases left in between. The CDR3 is made up of 16 amino acids. The CDR3 is CAISESVTVGNTEAFF. For the CDR3, the DNA is TGTGCCATCAGTGAGTCGGTCACCGTGGGGAACACTGAAGCTTTCTTT.

The chain links TRBV21-1 to TRBJ2-7; TRBD1, the D gene given by the table, was not confirmed from the DNA. TRBV21-1 is labeled a pseudogene. This CDR3 is built from 17 residues. The CDR3 sequence: CASSKEDGDRGNYEQYF. CDR3 DNA sequence: TGTGCCAGCAGCAAAGAGGATGGGGACAGGGGTAATTACGAGCAGTACTTC.

There are a few counts of this clonotype. The CDR3, as DNA: TGTGCCATCACTGAAAACAGGGCGGGGAGGACTGAAGCTTTCTTT. As protein: CAITENRAGRTEAFF. The chain combines TRBV10-3 with TRBJ1-1, with a weak D call TRBD1 (6 bases). This CDR3 is 15 amino acids long. From germline, CDR1 is ENHRY and CDR2 SYGVKD. Trimming shortened V by 7 bases and J by 5 bases, and 20 bases separated the two germline ends.

The chain combines TRBV7-9 with TRBJ2-7; D ambiguous. The CDR3 sequence is 13 residues long. V lost 5 bases to trimming and J lost 5 bases, with 13 bases between them. From germline, CDR1 is SEHNR and CDR2 FQNEAQ (reference sequence). The DNA for the CDR3 is TGTGCCAGCAGCCCAATCCTTATTCACGAGCAGTACTTC. Translated, it gives CASSPILIHEQYF.

The table lists this clonotype with a few counts. The chain is built from TRBV5-5 and TRBJ1-2, with a possible D match to TRBD1 (5 bases). Per the germline V gene, CDR1 is SGHKS and CDR2 is YYEKEE (reference sequence). V was clipped by 4 bases and J by 0 bases, with 13 bases between them. This CDR3 comprises 15 residues. The CDR3 DNA reads as TGTGCCAGCAGCCTACGAGCGGGGCCTAACTATGGCTACACCTTC. As protein: CASSLRAGPNYGYTF.

As concerns this clonotype: At one end the junction does not follow the germline gene, possibly because of a read error. CDR3 nucleotide sequence: TGTGCCAGCAGCTTGGGGGAGGCCCCCTATGAGCAGTACTTC. The encoded protein is CASSLGEAPYEQYF. The chain has TRBV5-6 and TRBJ2-7; a weak D match, TRBD2 (6 bases). Germline loops: CDR1 SGHDT, CDR2 YYEEEE. The CDR3 covers 14 residues.

This clonotype was counted only a few times. CDR3 DNA sequence: TGTGCCAGCAGTCTTCCAGCGGGGGGGTCAGATACGCAGTATTTT. Residues: CASSLPAGGSDTQYF. This rearrangement joins TRBV3-1 to TRBJ2-3; 10 bases map to TRBD2. CDR1 is LGHDT, CDR2 YNNKEL, per germline (reference sequence). The V segment lost 6 bases and the J segment 4 bases; nucleotides outside the gene matches: 7. The CDR3 covers 15 residues.

The genes are TRBV11-2 and TRBJ2-2; 8 bases are shared with TRBD1. This CDR3 is 17 amino acids long. Germline-derived CDR1 and CDR2 are SGHAT and FQNNGV. J was trimmed by 0 bases and V by 0 bases; bases with no gene match: 3. The CDR3 protein is CASSLDGDRTNTGELFF. CDR3 bases: TGTGCCAGCAGCTTAGATGGGGACAGGACGAACACCGGGGAGCTGTTTTTT.

Ten or more counts support this clonotype. The chain carries TRBV7-3 and TRBJ2-3, with 7 bases that match TRBD2. The CDR3 covers 22 residues. CDR1 and CDR2 from the germline V gene are SGHTA and FQGTGA. The ends lost 11 bases at V and 1 base at J; junction bases unmatched: 33. The CDR3 protein is CAGQGVGPTETSRIGGTDTQYF. The CDR3 DNA sequence: TGTGCCGGCCAAGGCGTTGGTCCGACTGAGACTAGCCGAATAGGAGGCACAGATACGCAGTATTTT.

This clonotype was seen only a few times. V is TRBV2 and J is TRBJ2-2; 11 bases line up with TRBD2. J was trimmed by 3 bases and V by 5 bases; bases with no gene match: 5. The CDR3 contains 16 residues. CDR1 and CDR2 from the germline V gene are SNHLY and FYNNEI. CDR3 region: CASSLAGGRDTGELFF. CDR3 nucleotide sequence: TGTGCCAGCAGTTTAGCGGGGGGGCGCGACACCGGGGAGCTGTTTTTT.

V gene TRBV5-1 combines with J gene TRBJ2-7; 10 nucleotides align to TRBD1. V was pared by 5 bases and J by 0 bases, with 5 bases of the junction left unmatched. CDR3 length: 15 residues. Germline-derived CDR1 and CDR2 are SGHRS and YFSETQ. The CDR3 DNA reads as TGCGCCAGCAGGGCTGGGACAGGGGACTCCTACGAGCAGTACTTC. Translated, it gives CASRAGTGDSYEQYF.

At least ten counts were recorded for this clonotype. In DNA, the CDR3 is TGTGCCAGCAGCCAAGAGTTACAGGGTGACGGTGAAGCTTTCTTT. Its protein is CASSQELQGDGEAFF. The genes are TRBV4-2 and TRBJ1-1, with a weak D call TRBD1 (6 bases). This CDR3 is 15 amino acids long. Trimming removed 0 bases from V and 7 bases from J, with 15 bases in between. Germline CDR1 is LGHNA and CDR2 is YNFKEQ.

This clonotype turned up a few times. V gene TRBV3-1 combines with J gene TRBJ2-4; D is ambiguous. The CDR3 is made up of 13 amino acids. V gave up 1 base and J gave up 5 bases, with 6 bases separating them. CDR1 LGHDT and CDR2 YNNKEL come from the germline V gene (reference sequence). CDR3 region: CASSQGAQNIQYF. The CDR3 bases are TGTGCCAGCAGCCAAGGCGCCCAAAACATTCAGTACTTC. Together with reference TRBV3-1 and TRBJ2-4, the CDR3 gives the full variable domain: DTAVSQTPKYLVTQMGNDKSIKCEQNLGHDTMYWYKQDSKKFLKIMFSYNNKELIINETVPNRFSPKSPDKAHLNLHINSLELGDSAVYFCASSQGAQNIQYFGAGTRLSVL.

This clonotype was seen at least ten times. V is TRBV6-2 or TRBV6-3 and J is TRBJ2-7; 8 bases align to TRBD1. The CDR3 is 14 amino acids. Germline V gene sequence: CDR1 MNHEY, CDR2 SVGEGT. Losses at the gene ends were 5 bases for V and 3 bases for J; bases not matched to a gene: 6. CDR3: CASSRTGNYYEQYF. The CDR3 DNA follows: TGTGCCAGCAGTCGGACAGGGAACTACTACGAGCAGTACTTC.